Reported below is one TCR beta chain. Its antigen is unidentified. TCRdb re-called the 5' RACE reads, yielding one record per CDR3 amino acid sequence without DNA. The listing contains about 150,000 distinct CDR3 sequences. This record comes from a study of T cells expressing NK-cell markers. Notes on the study in general: Over 5 donors carried dominant NKG2C+ clonotypes that made up 1.0-7.0% of their CD8+ T cells. The CD3+CD56-NKG2C+ fraction was also led by these clonotypes in a few donors.

The sequenced material came from blood T cells: a sorted CD56 or NKG2C T cell subset, CD4+ or CD8+ T cells, or bulk PBMC T cells (not recorded which). This receptor was obtained from a woman aged 50 to 65 in good health.

The chain's CDR3 is CASSSGTSLGNEQFF. This chain links TRBV5-5 with TRBJ2-1; TCRdb calls TRBD2, which cannot be checked without DNA. Germline V lookup: CDR1 SGHKS, CDR2 YYEKEE (reference sequence). This CDR3 comprises 15 residues.